The present TCR beta chain was sequenced within a study of T-cell reconstitution after alpha-beta-depleted transplantation in children. Germline values: CDR1 ENHRY, CDR2 SYGVKD. The CDR3 has 14 residues. V trimming: 2 bases; J trimming: 7 bases; junction bases outside the gene matches: 4. Study-wide results and caveats: Diversity and T-cell counts at one year after transplant derived mostly from new T cells. In patients about two months after transplant, alpha-beta T cells reportedly arose from several hundred expanded graft clones.

Preparation of the TCRbeta library involved a method that used unique molecular identifiers. TCRdb fed the PCR reads into MiXCR, producing one record per CDR3 protein. The table includes 200,000 or so distinct CDR3 sequences, roughly 6.3% detected once. A few counts support this clonotype. Its specificity is not known. The chain recombines TRBV10-3 with TRBJ1-2, with TRBD1 matching over 10 bases. The starting material was PBMCs, obtained before TCRalphabeta/CD19-depleted stem cell transplant. The clonotype was recovered from a girl under three years old with combined immunodeficiency, due to receive a stem cell transplant. Written as DNA, the CDR3 is TGTGCCATCAGTGAGGGGACAGGGGCAGTTGGCTACACCTTC. Protein sequence: CAISEGTGAVGYTF.